This T cell receptor (beta chain) emerged from a study of T cells after yellow fever vaccination. Study observations and caveats: A small proportion of clonotypes was detected in both the CD4 and CD8 compartments.

A process of 5'RACE template switching, which added a universal primer site and UMIs, was used to make TCR cDNA. A single record per CDR3 protein comes from TCRdb applying MiXCR to the 5' RACE reads. The sample holds hundreds of thousands of distinct CDR3 sequences, 7.5% to 9% seen once. This clonotype came up many times. What it binds is not known. Germline V gives CDR1 LGHDT, CDR2 YNNKEL (reference sequence). J was trimmed by 4 bases and V by 1 base; bases with no gene match: 4. This CDR3 comprises 16 residues. Sequenced here: CD4+ T cells sorted from PBMCs, sampled 5 days after the yellow fever booster vaccination. This TCR was recovered from a man between 18 and 35 years old who received the YFV17D yellow fever vaccine. The chain joins TRBV3-1 to TRBJ1-6; the match to TRBD1 covers 7 bases. CDR3 amino acids: CASSQGAGGYNSPLHF. DNA for the CDR3: TGTGCCAGCAGCCAAGGCGCAGGGGGTTATAATTCACCCCTCCACTTT.